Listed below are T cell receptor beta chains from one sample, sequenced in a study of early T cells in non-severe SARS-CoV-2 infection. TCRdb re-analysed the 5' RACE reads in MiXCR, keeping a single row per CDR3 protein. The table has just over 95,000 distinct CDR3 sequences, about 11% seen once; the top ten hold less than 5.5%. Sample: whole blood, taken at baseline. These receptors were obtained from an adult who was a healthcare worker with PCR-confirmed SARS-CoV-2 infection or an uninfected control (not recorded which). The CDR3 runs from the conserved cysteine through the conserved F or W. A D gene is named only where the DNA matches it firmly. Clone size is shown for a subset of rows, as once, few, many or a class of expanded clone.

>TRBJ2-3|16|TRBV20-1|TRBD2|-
TGCAGTGCTCGGAACATGACAGCGGGGGGCCCAGATACGCAGTATTTT
CSARNMTAGGPDTQYF
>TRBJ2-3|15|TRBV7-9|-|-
TGTGCCAGCAGCTCGGACAGACCCGCGACAGATACGCAGTATTTT
CASSSDRPATDTQYF
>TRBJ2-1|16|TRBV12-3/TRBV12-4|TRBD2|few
TGTGCCAGCAGCCCTCGGGCGGCGGGAGGGCCCGATGAGCAGTTCTTC
CASSPRAAGGPDEQFF
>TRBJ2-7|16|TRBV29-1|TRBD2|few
TGCAGCGTTGAAGATATTACTAGCGGGGGGACCTACGAGCAGTACTTC
CSVEDITSGGTYEQYF
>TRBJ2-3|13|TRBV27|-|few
TGTGCCACCCGCGGGCATAGCACAGATACGCAGTATTTT
CATRGHSTDTQYF
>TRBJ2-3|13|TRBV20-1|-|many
TGCAGTGGGCGGGACAGCGGCACAGATACGCAGTATTTT
CSGRDSGTDTQYF
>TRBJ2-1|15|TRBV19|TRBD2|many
TGTGCCAGTAGTATCCTAGCGGGAGACGCCAATGAGCAGTTCTTC
CASSILAGDANEQFF
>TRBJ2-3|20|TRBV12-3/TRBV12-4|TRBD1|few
TGTGCCAGCAGTGGTGGACAGGGGGCATCTCTAAGTTGGAGCACAGATACGCAGTATTTT
CASSGGQGASLSWSTDTQYF
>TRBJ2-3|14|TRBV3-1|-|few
TGTGCCAGCAGCCAAGATAAGGCTACCGATACGCAGTATTTT
CASSQDKATDTQYF
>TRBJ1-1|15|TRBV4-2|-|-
TGTGCCAGCAGCCAAGTAAGAACAGGGTACACTGAAGCTTTCTTT
CASSQVRTGYTEAFF
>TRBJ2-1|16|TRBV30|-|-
TGTGCCTGGAGTGAGTATACGGGTAGCTCCTACAATGAGCAGTTCTTC
CAWSEYTGSSYNEQFF
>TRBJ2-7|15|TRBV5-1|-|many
TGCGCCAGCAGCTTAACCCAGCACCAACCCTACGAGCAGTACTTC
CASSLTQHQPYEQYF
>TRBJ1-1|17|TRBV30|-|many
TGTGCCTGGAGTGTCTTCCCCCTAAGAAAGAGGGACACTGAAGCTTTCTTT
CAWSVFPLRKRDTEAFF
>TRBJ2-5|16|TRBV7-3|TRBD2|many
TGTGCCAGCAGCCCCAGAGGAGCGGGGGGGCGAGAGACCCAGTACTTC
CASSPRGAGGRETQYF
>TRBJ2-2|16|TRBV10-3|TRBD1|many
TGTGCCATCAGTGGGGCCACGGGACAGGGCCACGGGGAGCTGTTTTTT
CAISGATGQGHGELFF
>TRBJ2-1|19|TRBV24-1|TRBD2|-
TGTGCCACCAGTCCCCAGACTAGCGGGGGCCTGTACTCCTACAATGAGCAGTTCTTC
CATSPQTSGGLYSYNEQFF
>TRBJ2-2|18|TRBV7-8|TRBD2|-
TGTGCCAGCAGCTTAGCCGGTACTAGCGGGAGTGGGACCGGGGAGCTGTTTTTT
CASSLAGTSGSGTGELFF
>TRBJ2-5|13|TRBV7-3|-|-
TGTGCCAGCAGTAGGGACGGTTCGGAGACCCAGTACTTC
CASSRDGSETQYF
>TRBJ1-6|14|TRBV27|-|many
TGTGCCAGCAGTTTACAGGGGTATAATTCACCCCTCCACTTT
CASSLQGYNSPLHF
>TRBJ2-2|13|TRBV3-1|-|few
TGTGCCAGCGAAAGGGTTGGGGCCGGGGAGCTGTTTTTT
CASERVGAGELFF
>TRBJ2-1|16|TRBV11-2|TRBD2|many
TGTGCCAGCAGCTTTGAACCTGCGGGGGGCCACAATGAGCAGTTCTTC
CASSFEPAGGHNEQFF
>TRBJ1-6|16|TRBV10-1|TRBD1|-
TGCGCCAGCAGTGAGGATTGGGACAGGGGAACTTCACCCCTCCACTTT
CASSEDWDRGTSPLHF
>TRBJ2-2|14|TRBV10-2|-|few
TGCGCCAGCAGTGAGTCGCTGAATGCCGGGGAGCTGTTTTTT
CASSESLNAGELFF
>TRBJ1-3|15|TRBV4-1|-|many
TGCGCCAGCAGCCAAGACACAGGCTCTGGAAACACCATATATTTT
CASSQDTGSGNTIYF
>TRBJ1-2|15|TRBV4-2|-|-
TGTGCCAGCAGCCCGCAGGCGGCCCTTAACTATGGCTACACCTTC
CASSPQAALNYGYTF
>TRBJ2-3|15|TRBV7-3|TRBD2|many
TGTGCCAGCAGCTTATCTAGCGGCTACACAGATACGCAGTATTTT
CASSLSSGYTDTQYF
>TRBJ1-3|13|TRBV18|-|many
TGTGCCAGCTCTACAGGCGCCGGAAACACCATATATTTT
CASSTGAGNTIYF
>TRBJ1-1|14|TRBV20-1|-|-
TGCAGTGCTAGAGAGGGGGGTCCGAACACTGAAGCTTTCTTT
CSAREGGPNTEAFF
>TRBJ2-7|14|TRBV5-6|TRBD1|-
TGTGCCAGCAGCTTGGAGGGGGCCTCCTACGAGCAGTACTTC
CASSLEGASYEQYF
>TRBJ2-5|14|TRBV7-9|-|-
TGTGCCAGCAGCTTAAATTCCGGGGTGACGACCCAGTACTTC
CASSLNSGVTTQYF
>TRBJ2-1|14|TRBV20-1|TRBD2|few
TGCAGTGATCAACTAGCGGGGATCTACAATGAGCAGTTCTTC
CSDQLAGIYNEQFF
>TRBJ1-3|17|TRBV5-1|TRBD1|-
TGCGCCAGCAGCTTGGAAGGGACAGTGAGTGCTGGAAACACCATATATTTT
CASSLEGTVSAGNTIYF
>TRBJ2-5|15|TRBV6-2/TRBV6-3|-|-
TGTGCCAGCAGTTCCCCACGGGACCAACAAGAGACCCAGTACTTC
CASSSPRDQQETQYF
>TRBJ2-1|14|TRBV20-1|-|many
TGCAGTGCTAGAACGGGCCTCTCCTACAATGAGCAGTTCTTC
CSARTGLSYNEQFF
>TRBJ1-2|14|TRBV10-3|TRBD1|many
TGTGCCATCAGTACCGGGACAGGGGGCTATGGCTACACCTTC
CAISTGTGGYGYTF
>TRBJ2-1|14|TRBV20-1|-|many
TGCAGTGCCCTCCGCTTAAACTCCTACAATGAGCAGTTCTTC
CSALRLNSYNEQFF
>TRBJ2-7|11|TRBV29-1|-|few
TGCAGCGTGACCCCTGGACGCGAGCAGTACTTC
CSVTPGREQYF
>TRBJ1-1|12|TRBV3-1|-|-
TGTGCCAGCAGCCAGACAGGCGCCGAAGCTTTCTTT
CASSQTGAEAFF
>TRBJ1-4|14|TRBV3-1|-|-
TGTGCCAGCAGCCAGGGTGCAACTAATGAAAAACTGTTTTTT
CASSQGATNEKLFF
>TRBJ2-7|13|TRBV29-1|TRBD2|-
TGCAGCGTTAGACTAGCGGGAGGTACCGAGCAGTACTTC
CSVRLAGGTEQYF
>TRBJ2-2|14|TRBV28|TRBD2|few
TGTGCCAGCACCCCTAGCGGACACACCGGGGAGCTGTTTTTT
CASTPSGHTGELFF
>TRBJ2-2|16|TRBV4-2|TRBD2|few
TGTGCCAGCAGCCCGGGACTAGCGGGCCGCCCCGGGGAGCTGTTTTTT
CASSPGLAGRPGELFF
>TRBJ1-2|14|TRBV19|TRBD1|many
TGTGCCAGTAGTATCCGGACAGGGAGCTATGGCTACACCTTC
CASSIRTGSYGYTF
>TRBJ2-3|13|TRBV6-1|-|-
TGTGCCAGCACGGAGTACTACACAGATACGCAGTATTTT
CASTEYYTDTQYF
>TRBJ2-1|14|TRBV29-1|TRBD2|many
TGCAGCGTTGCTAGCGGGGGTGGTGACAATGAGCAGTTCTTC
CSVASGGGDNEQFF
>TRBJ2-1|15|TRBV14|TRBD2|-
TGTGCCAGCAGCCAAGTTGCGGGGGCCTACAATGAGCAGTTCTTC
CASSQVAGAYNEQFF
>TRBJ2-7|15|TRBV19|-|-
TGTGCCAGTAGTATCTCCGGGGACGAAGGCTACGAGCAGTACTTC
CASSISGDEGYEQYF
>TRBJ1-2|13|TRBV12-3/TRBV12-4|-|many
TGTGCCAGCAGTTTATCGATTAACTATGGCTACACCTTC
CASSLSINYGYTF
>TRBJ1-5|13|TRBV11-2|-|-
TGTGCCAGCAGCTTAGGCGCTGGACAGCCCCAGCATTTT
CASSLGAGQPQHF
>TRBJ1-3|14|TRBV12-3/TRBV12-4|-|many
TGTGCCAGCAGTCGCAGTAACTCTGGAAACACCATATATTTT
CASSRSNSGNTIYF
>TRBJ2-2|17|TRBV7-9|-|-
TGTGCCAGCAGCTTAAGTCGCCGGGGTTTCTGGACCGGGGAGCTGTTTTTT
CASSLSRRGFWTGELFF
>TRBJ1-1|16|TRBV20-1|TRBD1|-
TGCAGTGCTAGAGATAGGCCCAGGGGGGTGAACACTGAAGCTTTCTTT
CSARDRPRGVNTEAFF
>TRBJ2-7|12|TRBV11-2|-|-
TGTGCCAGCAGCTCGGCCGAGGGCCCAGGATACTTC
CASSSAEGPGYF
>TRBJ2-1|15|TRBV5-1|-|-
TGCGCCAGTTCGGAGGGACATGGAGGGGGCAATGAGCAGTTCTTC
CASSEGHGGGNEQFF
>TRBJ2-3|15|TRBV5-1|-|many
TGCGCCAGCAGCTTGGGAGGAGGGGCCACAGATACGCAGTATTTT
CASSLGGGATDTQYF
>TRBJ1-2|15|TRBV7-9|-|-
TGTGCCAGCAGCTTAGGGCTAGAGGGGGAGAGTGGCTACACCTTC
CASSLGLEGESGYTF
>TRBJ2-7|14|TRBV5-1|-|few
TGCGCCAGCCATTCCGGGACGGGCTCCTACGAGCAGTACTTC
CASHSGTGSYEQYF
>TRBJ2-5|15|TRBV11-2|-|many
TGTGCCAGCAGCCGAACGCCGGGAGTCACGGAGACCCAGTACTTC
CASSRTPGVTETQYF